The next 2 T cell receptor beta chains were all read from a single sample in a study of control samples from healthy donors and cancer patients. Produced via immunoSEQ multiplex PCR; TCRdb's table is partial and in-frame only. The profile shows over 100,000 clones, approximately 92% of them singletons. Source material: blood. The origin of the receptors is a middle-aged man in good health.

This clone was picked up one time. The V and J genes are TRBV9 and TRBJ2-3, with 7 bases lining up with TRBD1. The J segment lost 3 bases and the V segment lost 0 bases, leaving 4 bases of the junction unmatched. CDR1 and CDR2 (germline): SGDLS, YYNGEE. This CDR3 has 15 residues. DNA of the CDR3: TGTGCCAGCAGCGTAGACCGACAGGGAACAGATACGCAGTATTTT. It encodes CASSVDRQGTDTQYF.

V is TRBV18 and J is TRBJ1-1; possible D gene TRBD1, 5 bases. The CDR3 sequence is 14 residues long. The germline V gene has CDR1 KGHSH and CDR2 LQKENI. V lost 2 bases and J lost 4, with 11 bases in between. CDR3 amino acids: CASSPEGPGTEAFF. For the CDR3, the DNA is TGTGCCAGCTCACCAGAGGGGCCGGGCACTGAAGCTTTCTTT.